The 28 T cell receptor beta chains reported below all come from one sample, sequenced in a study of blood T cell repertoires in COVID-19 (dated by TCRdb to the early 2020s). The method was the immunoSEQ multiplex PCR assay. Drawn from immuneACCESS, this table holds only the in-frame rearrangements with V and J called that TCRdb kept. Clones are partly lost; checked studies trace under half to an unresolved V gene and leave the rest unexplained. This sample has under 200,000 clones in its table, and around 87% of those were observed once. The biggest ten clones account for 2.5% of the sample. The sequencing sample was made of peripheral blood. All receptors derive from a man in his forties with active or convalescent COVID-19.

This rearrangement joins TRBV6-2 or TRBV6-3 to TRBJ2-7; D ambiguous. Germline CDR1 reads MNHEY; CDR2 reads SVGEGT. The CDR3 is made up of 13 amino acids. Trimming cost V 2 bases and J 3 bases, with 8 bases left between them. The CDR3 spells CASSYESDYEQYF. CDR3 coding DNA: TGTGCCAGCAGTTACGAGAGTGACTACGAGCAGTACTTC.

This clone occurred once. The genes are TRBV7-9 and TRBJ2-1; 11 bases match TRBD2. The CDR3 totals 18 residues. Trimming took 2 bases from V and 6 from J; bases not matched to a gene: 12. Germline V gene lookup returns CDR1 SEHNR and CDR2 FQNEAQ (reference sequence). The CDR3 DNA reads TGTGCCAGCAGCTTAATTCCTAGCGGGGGGCCAAGAGGCAATGAGCAGTTCTTC. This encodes CASSLIPSGGPRGNEQFF.

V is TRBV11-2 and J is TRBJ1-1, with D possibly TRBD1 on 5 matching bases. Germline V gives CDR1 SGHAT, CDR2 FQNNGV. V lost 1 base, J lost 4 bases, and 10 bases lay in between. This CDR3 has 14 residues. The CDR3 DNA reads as TGTGCCAGCAGCTTAGCAGGGATACTCACTGAAGCTTTCTTT. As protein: CASSLAGILTEAFF.

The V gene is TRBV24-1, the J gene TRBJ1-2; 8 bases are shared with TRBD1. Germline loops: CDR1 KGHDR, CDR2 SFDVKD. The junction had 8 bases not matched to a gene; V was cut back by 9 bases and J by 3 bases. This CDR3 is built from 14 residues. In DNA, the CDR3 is TGTGCCACCTCGAACAGGGGGGGATACTATGGCTACACCTTC. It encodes CATSNRGGYYGYTF.

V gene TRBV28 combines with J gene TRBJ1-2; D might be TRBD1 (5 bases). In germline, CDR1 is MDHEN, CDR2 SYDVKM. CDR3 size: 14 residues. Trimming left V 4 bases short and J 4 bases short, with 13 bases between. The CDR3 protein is CASSSTRGGYGYTF. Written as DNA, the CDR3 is TGTGCCAGCAGTTCAACAAGGGGTGGCTATGGCTACACCTTC.

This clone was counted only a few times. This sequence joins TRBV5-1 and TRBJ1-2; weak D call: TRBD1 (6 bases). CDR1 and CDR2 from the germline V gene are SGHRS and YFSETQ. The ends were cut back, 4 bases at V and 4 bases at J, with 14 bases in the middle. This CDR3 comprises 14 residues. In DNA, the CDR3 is TGCGCCAGCAGCGAACAGGGAAGGAGCTATGGCTACACCTTC. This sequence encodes CASSEQGRSYGYTF. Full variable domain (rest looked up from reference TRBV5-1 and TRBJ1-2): KAGVTQTPRYLIKTRGQQVTLSCSPISGHRSVSWYQQTPGQGLQFLFEYFSETQRNKGNFPGRFSGRQFSNSRSEMNVSTLELGDSALYLCASSEQGRSYGYTFGSGTRLTVV.

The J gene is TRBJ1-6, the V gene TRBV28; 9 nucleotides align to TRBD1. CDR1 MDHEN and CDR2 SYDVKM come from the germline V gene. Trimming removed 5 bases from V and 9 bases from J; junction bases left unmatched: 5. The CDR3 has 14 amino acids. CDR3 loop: CASSRTGAGSPLHF. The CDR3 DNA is TGTGCCAGCAGTCGGACAGGGGCCGGTTCACCCCTCCACTTT.

CDR3 region: CSVGDTYNEQFF. The CDR3 DNA sequence: TGCAGCGTAGGGGACACCTACAATGAGCAGTTCTTC. The chain joins TRBV29-1 to TRBJ2-1, with a tentative D call TRBD1 (6 bases). The germline CDR1 and CDR2 sequences are SQVTM and ANQGSEA. The ends were cut back, 6 bases at V and 2 bases at J, with 8 bases in the middle. The CDR3 runs 12 residues.

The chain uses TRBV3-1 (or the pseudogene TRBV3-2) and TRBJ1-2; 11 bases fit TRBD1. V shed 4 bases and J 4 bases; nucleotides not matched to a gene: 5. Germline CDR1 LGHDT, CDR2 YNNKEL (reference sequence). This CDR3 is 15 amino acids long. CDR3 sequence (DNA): TGTGCCAGCAGCCCTCGGACAGGGGGCTTCTATGGCTACACCTTC. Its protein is CASSPRTGGFYGYTF.

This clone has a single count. The CDR3 DNA reads as TGTGCCAGCAGCTTGGCGGGACAGGGGCCTTTTCTCTACACCTTC. Amino acid sequence: CASSLAGQGPFLYTF. This chain uses TRBV5-6 with TRBJ1-2; 10 nucleotides align to TRBD1. This CDR3 comprises 15 residues. Per the germline V gene, CDR1 is SGHDT and CDR2 is YYEEEE. V dropped 0 bases and J dropped 10; count of bases not matched to a gene: 9.

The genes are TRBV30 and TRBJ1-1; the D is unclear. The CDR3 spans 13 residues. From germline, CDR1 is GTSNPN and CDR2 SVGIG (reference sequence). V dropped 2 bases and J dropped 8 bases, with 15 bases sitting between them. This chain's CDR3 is CAWSTNSRGEAFF. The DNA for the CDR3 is TGTGCCTGGAGTACAAATTCCCGGGGAGAAGCTTTCTTT.

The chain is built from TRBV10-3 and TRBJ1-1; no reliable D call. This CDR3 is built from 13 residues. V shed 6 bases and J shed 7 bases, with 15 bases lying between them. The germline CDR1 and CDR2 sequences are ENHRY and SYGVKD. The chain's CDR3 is CAIRDRGAGEAFF. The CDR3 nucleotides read TGTGCCATCAGGGACCGGGGAGCGGGTGAAGCTTTCTTT.

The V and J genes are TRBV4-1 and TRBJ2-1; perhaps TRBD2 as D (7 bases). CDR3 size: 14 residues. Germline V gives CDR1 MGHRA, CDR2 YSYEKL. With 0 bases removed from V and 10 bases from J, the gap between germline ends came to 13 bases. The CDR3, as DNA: TGCGCCAGCAGCCAAGAAGGGGGGGCTCGGGAGCAGTTCTTC. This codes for CASSQEGGAREQFF.

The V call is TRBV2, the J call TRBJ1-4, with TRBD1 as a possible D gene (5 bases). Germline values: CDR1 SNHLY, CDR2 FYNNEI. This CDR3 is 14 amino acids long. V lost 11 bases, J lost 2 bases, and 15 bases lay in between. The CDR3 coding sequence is TGTGCCGAATCGGGGGGGTCCACTAATGAAAAACTGTTTTTT. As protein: CAESGGSTNEKLFF.

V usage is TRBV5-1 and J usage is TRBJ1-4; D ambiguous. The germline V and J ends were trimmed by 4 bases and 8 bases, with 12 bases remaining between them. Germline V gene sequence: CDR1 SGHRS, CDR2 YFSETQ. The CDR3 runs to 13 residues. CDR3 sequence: CASSDPTEEKLFF. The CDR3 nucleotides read TGCGCCAGCAGCGACCCGACTGAGGAAAAACTGTTTTTT.

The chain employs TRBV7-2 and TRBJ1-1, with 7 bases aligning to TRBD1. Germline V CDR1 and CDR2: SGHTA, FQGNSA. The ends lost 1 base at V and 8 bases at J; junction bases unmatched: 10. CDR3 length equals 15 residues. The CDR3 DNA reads TGTGCCAGCAGCTTAGGTGCCAGACAGGGAAGAGAAGCTTTCTTT. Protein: CASSLGARQGREAFF.

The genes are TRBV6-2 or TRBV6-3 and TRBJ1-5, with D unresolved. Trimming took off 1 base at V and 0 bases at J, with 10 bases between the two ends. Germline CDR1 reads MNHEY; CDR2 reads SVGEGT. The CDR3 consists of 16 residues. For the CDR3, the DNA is TGTGCCAGCAGTTACTTGGCGGCAATTAGCAATCAGCCCCAGCATTTT. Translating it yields CASSYLAAISNQPQHF.

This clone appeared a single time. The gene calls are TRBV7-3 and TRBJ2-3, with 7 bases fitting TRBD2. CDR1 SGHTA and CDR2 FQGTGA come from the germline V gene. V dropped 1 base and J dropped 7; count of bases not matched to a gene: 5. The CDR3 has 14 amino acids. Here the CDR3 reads CASSLSGDYYTQYF. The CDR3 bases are TGTGCCAGCAGCTTAAGCGGGGACTACTATACGCAGTATTTT.

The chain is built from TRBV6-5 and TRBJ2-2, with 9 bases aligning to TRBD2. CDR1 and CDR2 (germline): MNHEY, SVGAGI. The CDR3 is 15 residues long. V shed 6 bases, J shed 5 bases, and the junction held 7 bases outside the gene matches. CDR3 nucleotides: TGTGCCAGCAGCGTGGGACTAGCCGCTACCGGGGAGCTGTTTTTT. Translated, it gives CASSVGLAATGELFF.

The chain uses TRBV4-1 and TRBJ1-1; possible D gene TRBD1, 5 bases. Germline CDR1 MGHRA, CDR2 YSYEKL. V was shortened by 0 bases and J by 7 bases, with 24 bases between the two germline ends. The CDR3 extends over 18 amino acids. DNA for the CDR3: TGCGCCAGCAGCCAAGAGGCTGGCGGGGCCAGGGTCAAGAGTGAAGCTTTCTTT. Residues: CASSQEAGGARVKSEAFF.

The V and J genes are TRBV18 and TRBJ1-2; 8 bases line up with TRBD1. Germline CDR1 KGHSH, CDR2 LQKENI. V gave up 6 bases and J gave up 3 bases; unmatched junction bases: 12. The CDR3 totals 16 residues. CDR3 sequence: CASSQREDRVDYGYTF. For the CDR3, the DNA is TGTGCCAGCTCGCAACGAGAGGACAGGGTTGACTATGGCTACACCTTC.

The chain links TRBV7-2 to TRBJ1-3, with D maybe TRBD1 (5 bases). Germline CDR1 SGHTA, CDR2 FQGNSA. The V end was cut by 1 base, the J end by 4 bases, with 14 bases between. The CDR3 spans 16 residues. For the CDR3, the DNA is TGTGCCAGCAGCTTAGGAGGCGGCAGGGCAGGAAACACCATATATTTT. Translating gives CASSLGGGRAGNTIYF.

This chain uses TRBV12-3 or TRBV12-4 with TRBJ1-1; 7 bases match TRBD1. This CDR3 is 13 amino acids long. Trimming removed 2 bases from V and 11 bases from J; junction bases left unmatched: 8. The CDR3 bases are TGTGCCAGCAGTTTAATCCTAGGACAGGTTGCTTTCTTT. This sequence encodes CASSLILGQVAFF.

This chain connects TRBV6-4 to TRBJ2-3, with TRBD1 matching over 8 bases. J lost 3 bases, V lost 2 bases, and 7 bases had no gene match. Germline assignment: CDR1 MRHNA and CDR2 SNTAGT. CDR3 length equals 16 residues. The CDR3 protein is CASSDQDRGGTDTQYF. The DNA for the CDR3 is TGTGCCAGCAGTGACCAAGACAGGGGTGGTACAGATACGCAGTATTTT.

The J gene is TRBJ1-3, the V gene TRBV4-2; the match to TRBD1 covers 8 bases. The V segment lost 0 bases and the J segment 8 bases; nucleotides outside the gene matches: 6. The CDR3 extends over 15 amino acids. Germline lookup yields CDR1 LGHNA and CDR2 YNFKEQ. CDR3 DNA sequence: TGTGCCAGCAGCCAAGAAGAAGGACAGGGACACACCATATATTTT. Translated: CASSQEEGQGHTIYF.

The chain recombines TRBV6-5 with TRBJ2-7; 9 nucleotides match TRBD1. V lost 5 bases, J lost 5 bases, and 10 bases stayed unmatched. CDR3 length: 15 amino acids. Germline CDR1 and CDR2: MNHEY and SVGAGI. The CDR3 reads CASSHRTGVADEQYF. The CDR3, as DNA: TGTGCCAGCAGTCATAGGACAGGGGTAGCCGACGAGCAGTACTTC.

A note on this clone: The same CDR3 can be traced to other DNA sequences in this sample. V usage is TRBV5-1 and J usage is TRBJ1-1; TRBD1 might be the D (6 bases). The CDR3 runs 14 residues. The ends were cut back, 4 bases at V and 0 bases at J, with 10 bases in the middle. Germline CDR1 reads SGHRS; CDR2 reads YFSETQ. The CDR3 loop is CASSLDSLNTEAFF. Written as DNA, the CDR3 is TGCGCCAGCAGCCTGGACAGCCTGAACACTGAAGCTTTCTTT.

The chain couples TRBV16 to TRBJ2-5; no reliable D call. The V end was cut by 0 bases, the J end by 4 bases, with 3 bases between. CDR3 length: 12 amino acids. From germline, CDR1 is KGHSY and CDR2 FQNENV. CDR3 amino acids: CASSQSRETQYF. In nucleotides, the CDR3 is TGTGCCAGCAGCCAATCGAGAGAGACCCAGTACTTC.